This passage covers 4 T cell receptor beta chains from one sample sequenced in a study of shared clonotypes between healthy human individuals. TCRdb's table, derived via immunoSEQ multiplex PCR, lists solely in-frame clones and lacks some. The table includes about 380,000 clones, about 96% detected once. Source material: memory CD8+ T cells sorted from blood. Subset specified: CD45RO+ cells pooled with CCR7-negative TemRA cells. Receptors were obtained from a man younger than 40 in good health.

This sequence joins TRBV29-1 and TRBJ2-7, with unresolved D. Germline values: CDR1 SQVTM, CDR2 ANQGSEA. CDR3 size: 11 residues. V was cut by 6 bases and J by 1 base, with 7 bases left in between. This CDR3 is CSVLISYEQYF. CDR3 in DNA: TGCAGCGTCCTGATATCCTACGAGCAGTACTTC.

The chain links TRBV4-2 to TRBJ2-7; weak D call: TRBD1 (5 bases). This CDR3 comprises 13 residues. Germline lookup yields CDR1 LGHNA and CDR2 YNFKEQ. V was trimmed by 3 bases and J by 4 bases, leaving 10 bases between them. The CDR3 nucleotides read TGTGCCAGCAGCCAGCCCGACAGTTACGAGCAGTACTTC. Translating it yields CASSQPDSYEQYF.

This sequence joins TRBV18 and TRBJ2-1; D is unclear. This CDR3 spans 15 amino acids. Germline-derived CDR1 and CDR2 are KGHSH and LQKENI. The germline V and J ends were trimmed by 6 bases and 0 bases, with 12 bases remaining between them. The CDR3: CASSPGRISYNEQFF. CDR3 DNA: TGTGCCAGCTCTCCCGGGCGGATCTCCTACAATGAGCAGTTCTTC.

The V gene is TRBV6-1, the J gene TRBJ2-1; D is uncertain. The CDR3 sequence is 14 residues long. The germline V gene encodes CDR1 MNHNS and CDR2 SASEGT. V was trimmed by 0 bases and J by 9 bases, leaving 12 bases between them. CDR3 in amino acids: CASSEALVGSEQFF. DNA of the CDR3: TGTGCCAGCAGTGAAGCGCTAGTAGGGTCTGAGCAGTTCTTC.